These 22 T cell receptor beta chains originate from one sample sequenced in a study of beta chain features in type 1 diabetes. Sequencing targeted expressed TCRB transcripts, as all isolated RNA had been reverse transcribed. Data came from immunoSEQ multiplex PCR; TCRdb stores just in-frame clones and leaves some out. The sample has hundreds of thousands of clones; around 65% are singletons. The sample consisted of naive CD4+ T cells from blood. Source of these receptors: a man aged 30-40 years in good health.

The gene calls are TRBV30 and TRBJ2-3; TRBD2 aligns across 7 bases. The CDR3 runs 18 residues. Germline trimming cut 0 bases from V and 2 bases from J; bases unmatched to any gene: 14. Germline CDR1 GTSNPN, CDR2 SVGIG (reference sequence). CDR3 in amino acids: CAWSVRTLFGGTTDTQYF. In DNA form, the CDR3 reads TGTGCCTGGAGTGTACGAACGTTGTTCGGGGGGACCACAGATACGCAGTATTTT.

The CDR3 sequence is CASSAMETQYF. The CDR3 DNA is TGTGCCAGCAGCGCCATGGAGACCCAGTACTTC. The genes are TRBV7-9 and TRBJ2-5; D remains ambiguous. The V end was cut by 5 bases, the J end by 5 bases, with 6 bases between. The CDR3 covers 11 residues. CDR1 and CDR2 from the germline V gene are SEHNR and FQNEAQ (reference sequence). The full variable domain, rest sourced from reference TRBV7-9 and TRBJ2-5, is DTGVSQNPRHKITKRGQNVTFRCDPISEHNRLYWYRQTLGQGPEFLTYFQNEAQLEKSRLLSDRFSAERPKGSFSTLEIQRTEQGDSAMYLCASSAMETQYFGPGTRLLVL.

The chain combines TRBV29-1 with TRBJ2-5, with D uncertain. The CDR3 is made up of 12 amino acids. V lost 3 bases and J lost 4, with 9 bases in between. CDR1 SQVTM and CDR2 ANQGSEA come from the germline V gene. CDR3 in DNA: TGCAGCGTTGAGATAGCAGGAGAGACCCAGTACTTC. Its translation is CSVEIAGETQYF.

The chain combines TRBV7-9 with TRBJ2-3, with D perhaps matching TRBD1 or TRBD2 (6 bases each). With 2 bases removed from V and 5 bases from J, the gap between germline ends came to 14 bases. CDR3 size: 15 residues. Germline V gene lookup returns CDR1 SEHNR and CDR2 FQNEAQ (reference sequence). CDR3 nucleotides: TGTGCCAGCAGCTTATCGGGGGCCCCGGGAGATACGCAGTATTTT. Amino acid sequence: CASSLSGAPGDTQYF. Filled out from reference TRBV7-9 and TRBJ2-3, the complete variable domain reads DTGVSQNPRHKITKRGQNVTFRCDPISEHNRLYWYRQTLGQGPEFLTYFQNEAQLEKSRLLSDRFSAERPKGSFSTLEIQRTEQGDSAMYLCASSLSGAPGDTQYFGPGTRLTVL.

The table lists this clone with a few counts. The chain joins TRBV29-1 to TRBJ2-6; no clear D. Germline V lookup: CDR1 SQVTM, CDR2 ANQGSEA. Trimming cost V 7 bases and J 1 base, with 8 bases left between them. The CDR3 contains 13 residues. The CDR3 sequence is CSAGQSGANVLTF. Written as DNA, the CDR3 is TGCAGCGCTGGGCAGTCTGGGGCCAACGTCCTGACTTTC.

V gene TRBV28 combines with J gene TRBJ2-5; weak D call: TRBD2 (6 bases). Germline loops: CDR1 MDHEN, CDR2 SYDVKM. CDR3 length equals 15 residues. The germline V and J ends were trimmed by 3 bases and 1 base, with 12 bases remaining between them. CDR3 bases: TGTGCCAGCAGTTTTGGCGGGAACATCCAAGAGACCCAGTACTTC. Its protein product is CASSFGGNIQETQYF.

The rearrangement joins TRBV28 to TRBJ2-1; perhaps TRBD2 as D (5 bases). Trimming stripped 6 bases from V and 6 bases from J, with 15 bases between. Per germline, CDR1 MDHEN and CDR2 SYDVKM. The CDR3 extends over 14 amino acids. The CDR3 DNA sequence: TGTGCCAGCAGGCTCGCGGGCGGATTCAATGAGCAGTTCTTC. Translated, it gives CASRLAGGFNEQFF.

This chain joins TRBV25-1 and TRBJ2-3; 8 nucleotides agree with TRBD2. The CDR3 extends over 14 amino acids. Losses at the gene ends were 6 bases for V and 6 bases for J; bases not matched to a gene: 8. CDR1 and CDR2 from the germline V gene are MGHDK and SYGVNS. CDR3 sequence (DNA): TGTGCCAGCAGCGGTAGCGGGAATCGGGATACGCAGTATTTT. This codes for CASSGSGNRDTQYF.

This sequence joins TRBV11-2 and TRBJ2-5; maybe TRBD2 (7 bases). From germline, CDR1 is SGHAT and CDR2 FQNNGV. Trimming removed 2 bases at V and 4 bases at J, with 20 bases between. This CDR3 region has 17 residues. CDR3 in DNA: TGTGCCAGCAGCTTACTGAATACGGGGGGCCTTATAGAGACCCAGTACTTC. Its translation: CASSLLNTGGLIETQYF.

The chain employs TRBV5-6 and TRBJ2-4; maybe TRBD2 (5 bases). The CDR3 is 15 amino acids. Trimming shortened V by 2 bases and J by 0 bases, and 9 bases separated the two germline ends. In germline, CDR1 is SGHDT, CDR2 YYEEEE. The CDR3 DNA reads as TGTGCCAGCAGCTTAAGGGAGCTAGCCAAAAACATTCAGTACTTC. This codes for CASSLRELAKNIQYF.

This clone was recorded a few times. This chain joins TRBV30 and TRBJ2-5; no clear D. CDR3 length: 13 amino acids. CDR1 is GTSNPN, CDR2 SVGIG, per germline (reference sequence). Deletions cut 0 bases from V and 1 base from J, with 6 bases between. The CDR3 loop is CAWSVMAQETQYF. CDR3 coding DNA: TGTGCCTGGAGTGTTATGGCCCAAGAGACCCAGTACTTC.

The chain uses TRBV30 and TRBJ2-7; D is uncertain. The V and J ends lost 4 bases and 9 bases respectively, with 13 bases between them. Germline CDR1 and CDR2: GTSNPN and SVGIG (reference sequence). The CDR3 is 11 residues long. The CDR3 DNA follows: TGTGCCTGGAAGAACACCGGCGGGCAGTACTTC. Translation gives CAWKNTGGQYF.

The rearrangement uses TRBV4-2 and TRBJ2-1, with D maybe TRBD1 (5 bases). CDR3 length equals 12 residues. Germline CDR1 and CDR2: LGHNA and YNFKEQ. Trimming took 4 bases from V and 9 from J, leaving 10 bases between them. In nucleotides, the CDR3 is TGTGCCAGCAGCCCCCAGGGTGGTGAGCAGTTCTTC. This gives the protein CASSPQGGEQFF.

V is TRBV7-2 and J is TRBJ1-2; a weak D match, TRBD1 (6 bases). The CDR3 has 15 residues. CDR1 is SGHTA, CDR2 FQGNSA, per germline. With 0 bases removed from V and 2 bases from J, the gap between germline ends came to 10 bases. CDR3 residues: CASSLAAGENYGYTF. Written as DNA, the CDR3 is TGTGCCAGCAGCTTAGCGGCAGGGGAAAACTATGGCTACACCTTC. Based on the CDR3 plus reference TRBV7-2 and TRBJ1-2, the full variable domain is GAGVSQSPSNKVTEKGKDVELRCDPISGHTALYWYRQSLGQGLEFLIYFQGNSAPDKSGLPSDRFSAERTGGSVSTLTIQRTQQEDSAVYLCASSLAAGENYGYTFGSGTRLTVV.

This clone has more than one count but fewer than ten. The rearrangement joins TRBV7-9 to TRBJ2-1, with D perhaps given as TRBD1 or TRBD2 (5 bases each). The ends were cut back, 3 bases at V and 4 bases at J, with 10 bases in the middle. The germline V gene encodes CDR1 SEHNR and CDR2 FQNEAQ (reference sequence). The CDR3 totals 14 residues. The CDR3 here is CASSFPGGYNEQFF. The CDR3 DNA reads TGTGCCAGCAGCTTCCCTGGGGGATACAATGAGCAGTTCTTC.

V usage is TRBV7-9 and J usage is TRBJ2-7, with unresolved D. CDR1 is SEHNR, CDR2 FQNEAQ, per germline (reference sequence). V dropped 2 bases and J dropped 0 bases, with 8 bases sitting between them. The CDR3 consists of 14 residues. CDR3 bases: TGTGCCAGCAGCTTACCCGGTGACTCCTACGAGCAGTACTTC. The encoded protein is CASSLPGDSYEQYF. The entire variable domain, with the rest obtained from reference TRBV7-9 and TRBJ2-7, is as follows: DTGVSQNPRHKITKRGQNVTFRCDPISEHNRLYWYRQTLGQGPEFLTYFQNEAQLEKSRLLSDRFSAERPKGSFSTLEIQRTEQGDSAMYLCASSLPGDSYEQYFGPGTRLTVT.

This clone was detected a few times. The rearrangement joins TRBV20-1 to TRBJ1-2; 7 nucleotides align to TRBD1. The junction had 3 bases not matched to a gene; V was cut back by 4 bases and J by 7 bases. This CDR3 is 11 amino acids long. The V gene's germline CDR1 is DFQATT and CDR2 SNEGSKA (reference sequence). In DNA form, the CDR3 reads TGCAGTGCTACCGACAGGGCTGGCTACACCTTC. Translated, it gives CSATDRAGYTF.

This clone was observed a few times. The CDR3 loop reads CASSQTMGPGELFF. The CDR3 DNA reads TGTGCCAGCAGCCAGACAATGGGTCCCGGGGAGCTGTTTTTT. The genes are TRBV7-2 and TRBJ2-2; D unresolved. From germline, CDR1 is SGHTA and CDR2 FQGNSA. The CDR3 totals 14 residues. Trimming pared 5 bases from V and 6 bases from J, leaving 13 bases between. Drawing the rest from reference TRBV7-2 and TRBJ2-2, the complete variable domain is GAGVSQSPSNKVTEKGKDVELRCDPISGHTALYWYRQSLGQGLEFLIYFQGNSAPDKSGLPSDRFSAERTGGSVSTLTIQRTQQEDSAVYLCASSQTMGPGELFFGEGSRLTVL.

In this sample, this clone turned up once. The gene calls are TRBV28 and TRBJ2-7, with 9 nucleotides matching TRBD1. Germline assignment: CDR1 MDHEN and CDR2 SYDVKM. The CDR3 spans 14 residues. The V and J ends lost 6 bases and 4 bases, in that order; junction bases with no gene match: 7. In DNA, the CDR3 is TGTGCCAGCAGATCCACAGGGGGCAGTTACGAGCAGTACTTC. This encodes CASRSTGGSYEQYF.

This clone was seen more than once but under ten times. The chain recombines TRBV7-9 with TRBJ2-7; D gene uncertain. In germline, CDR1 is SEHNR, CDR2 FQNEAQ (reference sequence). Trimming pared 1 base from V and 0 bases from J, leaving 7 bases between. The CDR3 has 14 amino acids. The CDR3 here is CASSLVVSSYEQYF. CDR3 DNA: TGTGCCAGCAGCTTAGTGGTCAGCTCCTACGAGCAGTACTTC.

J is TRBJ2-1 and V is TRBV30, with TRBD2 matching over 13 bases. The V segment lost 3 bases and the J segment 0 bases; nucleotides outside the gene matches: 11. The CDR3 runs to 19 residues. Germline V CDR1 and CDR2: GTSNPN, SVGIG (reference sequence). The CDR3 protein is CAWRPGLAGWAGSYNEQFF. CDR3 coding DNA: TGTGCCTGGAGGCCGGGACTAGCGGGGTGGGCAGGCTCCTACAATGAGCAGTTCTTC.

This clone has a single count. J is TRBJ2-5 and V is TRBV30; tentatively, D is TRBD2 (5 bases). CDR1 and CDR2 from the germline V gene are GTSNPN and SVGIG (reference sequence). Trimming removed 5 bases at V and 4 bases at J, with 20 bases between. The CDR3 covers 15 residues. CDR3 in amino acids: CAWGRSWASPETQYF. Written as DNA, the CDR3 is TGTGCCTGGGGTCGGAGCTGGGCTAGCCCAGAGACCCAGTACTTC.